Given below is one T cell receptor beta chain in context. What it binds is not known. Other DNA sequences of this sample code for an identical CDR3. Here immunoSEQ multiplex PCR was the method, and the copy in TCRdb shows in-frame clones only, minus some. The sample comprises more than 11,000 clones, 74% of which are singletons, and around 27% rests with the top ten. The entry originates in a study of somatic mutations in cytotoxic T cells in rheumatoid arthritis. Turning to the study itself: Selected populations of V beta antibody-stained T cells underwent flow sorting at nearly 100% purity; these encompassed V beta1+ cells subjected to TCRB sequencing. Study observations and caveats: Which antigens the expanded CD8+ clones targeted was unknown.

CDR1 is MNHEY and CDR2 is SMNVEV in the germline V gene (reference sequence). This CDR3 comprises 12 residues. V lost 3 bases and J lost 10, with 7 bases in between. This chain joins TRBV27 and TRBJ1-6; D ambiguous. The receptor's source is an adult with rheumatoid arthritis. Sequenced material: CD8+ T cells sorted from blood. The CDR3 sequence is CASSFPGSPLHF. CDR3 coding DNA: TGTGCCAGCAGTTTCCCAGGATCACCCCTCCACTTT.